A selection of T cell receptor beta chains follows, all from one sample in a study of shared clonotypes between healthy human individuals. Profiling relied on immunoSEQ multiplex PCR, and the TCRdb table lists in-frame clones only, not all of them. The table lists hundreds of thousands of clones, more than 70% of them singletons. The sequencing input was PBMCs. The receptors come from a woman aged 35 to 49 in good health. Some clones in this sample may be carry-over from other donors' samples. Each CDR3 is given with its conserved first and last residue.

length	V	J	CDR3
16	TRBV18	TRBJ1-5	CASSLGQGGSNQPQHF
15	TRBV28	TRBJ2-4	CASSPPGGAKNIQYF
15	TRBV5-4	TRBJ2-7	CASSTRQGSSYEQYF
14	TRBV5-4	TRBJ2-3	CASSLEVVADTQYF
14	TRBV2	TRBJ1-4	CASTTTGVGEKLFF
12	TRBV11-2	TRBJ2-7	CASAPGQYEQYF
16	TRBV9	TRBJ2-1	CASSVVAGRPWDEQFF
15	TRBV30	TRBJ1-5	CAWSVSRTGNQPQHF
14	TRBV7-3	TRBJ2-5	CASSSLGQKETQYF
14	TRBV19	TRBJ2-5	CASSWLAGSGTQYF
16	TRBV7-9	TRBJ2-7	CASSPTPGTTTYEQYF
15	TRBV5-1	TRBJ2-5	CASSLGDFAMETQYF
14	TRBV30	TRBJ1-5	CAWSSGTLDQPQHF
12	TRBV6-1	TRBJ1-1	CASMRASTEAFF
15	TRBV11-3	TRBJ2-2	CASSLDRAGTGELFF
15	TRBV6-1	TRBJ2-7	CASSELGITPYEQYF
14	TRBV5-5	TRBJ2-7	CASILYGAGNEQYF
14	TRBV11-2	TRBJ1-2	CASSSPETNYGYTF
16	TRBV7-2	TRBJ2-1	CASSLVGSGSLIEQFF
13	TRBV30	TRBJ2-3	CAWSGIGTDTQYF
17	TRBV4-1	TRBJ2-7	CASSQEGRGLAGSEQYF